Below are 7 T cell receptor beta chains sequenced from a single sample in a study of OX40 agonist ivuxolimab in advanced cancers. The protocol was immunoSEQ multiplex PCR, while the TCRdb copy is restricted to in-frame clones and leaves out a portion. This table has around 70,000 clones, roughly 87% appearing once. This material consisted of CD4+ or CD8+ T cells sorted from blood, taken in a trial of the OX40 agonist ivuxolimab. The receptors were gathered from an adult with an advanced solid tumor such as melanoma, head and neck, liver or kidney cancer.

The V gene is TRBV6-5, the J gene TRBJ1-3; no clear D. Germline CDR1 MNHEY, CDR2 SVGAGI. Trimming shortened V by 2 bases and J by 8 bases, and 16 bases separated the two germline ends. The CDR3 loop spans 15 amino acids. This CDR3 reads CASSYRARKRDTIYF. For the CDR3, the DNA is TGTGCCAGCAGTTACCGGGCCAGAAAGAGGGACACCATATATTTT.

DNA for the CDR3: TGCAGCATTCAGGGGGAAGCTCGGAATCAGCCCCAGCATTTT. Translation gives CSIQGEARNQPQHF. The chain employs TRBV29-1 and TRBJ1-5, with 7 bases fitting TRBD1. The V and J ends lost 8 bases and 4 bases, in that order; junction bases with no gene match: 11. CDR1 is SQVTM, CDR2 ANQGSEA, per germline. This CDR3 has 14 residues.

The V and J genes are TRBV7-2 and TRBJ2-1; D is perhaps TRBD2 (5 bases). This CDR3 has 15 amino acids. Per germline, CDR1 SGHTA and CDR2 FQGNSA. Trimming left V 2 bases short and J 0 bases short, with 8 bases between. CDR3 coding DNA: TGTGCCAGCAGCTTAAGTCGGGGCTCCTACAATGAGCAGTTCTTC. Translation gives CASSLSRGSYNEQFF.

The chain links TRBV5-4 to TRBJ2-1; 9 bases agree with TRBD2. The junction had 10 bases not matched to a gene; V was cut back by 10 bases and J by 8 bases. Germline CDR1 and CDR2: SGHNT and YYREEE (reference sequence). There are 13 residues in the CDR3. The CDR3 here is CAYTAGGRYEQFF. The CDR3 DNA reads TGTGCCTACACGGCGGGAGGGCGGTATGAGCAGTTCTTC.

The gene calls are TRBV6-1 and TRBJ2-7; TRBD1 aligns across 9 bases. V lost 7 bases, J lost 5 bases, and 6 bases stayed unmatched. The CDR3 runs 13 residues. The germline V gene encodes CDR1 MNHNS and CDR2 SASEGT. CDR3 coding DNA: TGTGCCAGCAAACCGGGACAGGGCAACGAGCAGTACTTC. Protein: CASKPGQGNEQYF.

The rearrangement joins TRBV11-2 to TRBJ2-1; no firm D call. Looked up from germline, CDR1 is SGHAT and CDR2 is FQNNGV. CDR3 length equals 15 residues. The V and J ends lost 1 base and 3 bases respectively, with 10 bases between them. CDR3 nucleotides: TGTGCCAGCAGCTTAGGGCCGCAGCACTACAATGAGCAGTTCTTC. It encodes CASSLGPQHYNEQFF.

J is TRBJ2-2 and V is TRBV6-4; no clear D gene. The length of the CDR3 is 14 residues. The V and J ends lost 5 bases and 6 bases respectively, with 13 bases between them. Looked up from germline, CDR1 is MRHNA and CDR2 is SNTAGT. CDR3 sequence: CASSHDNGAGELFF. As DNA, the CDR3 is TGTGCCAGCAGTCACGACAATGGGGCCGGGGAGCTGTTTTTT.